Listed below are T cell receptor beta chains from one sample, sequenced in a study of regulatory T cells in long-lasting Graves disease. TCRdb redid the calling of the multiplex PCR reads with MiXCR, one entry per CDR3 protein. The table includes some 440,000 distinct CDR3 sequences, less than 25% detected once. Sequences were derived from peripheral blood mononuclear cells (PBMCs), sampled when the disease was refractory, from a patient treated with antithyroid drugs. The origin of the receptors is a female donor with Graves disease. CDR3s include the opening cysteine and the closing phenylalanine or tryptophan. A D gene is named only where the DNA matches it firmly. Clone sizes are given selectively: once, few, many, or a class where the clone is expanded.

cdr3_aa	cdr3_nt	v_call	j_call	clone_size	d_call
CASSHIASGGNEKLFF	TGCGCCAGCAGCCATATCGCGTCCGGGGGGAATGAAAAACTGTTTTTT	TRBV4-1	TRBJ1-4	-	-
CASSYFGGDSGVNVLTF	TGTGCCAGCAGTTATTTCGGCGGGGACTCTGGGGTCAACGTCCTGACTTTC	TRBV6-5	TRBJ2-6	-	-
CASTLTGGFSGEQYF	TGTGCCAGCACCCTAACAGGGGGCTTTAGTGGCGAGCAGTACTTC	TRBV28	TRBJ2-7	many	TRBD1
CASSAGRDRGYGYTF	TGTGCCAGCAGTGCGGGGAGGGACAGGGGATATGGCTACACCTTC	TRBV6-1	TRBJ1-2	many	TRBD1
CASSPTGHQTQYF	TGTGCCAGCAGTCCGACAGGGCACCAGACCCAGTACTTC	TRBV12-3/TRBV12-4	TRBJ2-5	-	TRBD1
CASSPTGAGGTDTQYF	TGTGCCAGCTCACCGACGGGAGCGGGAGGCACAGATACGCAGTATTTT	TRBV18	TRBJ2-3	once	TRBD2
CASSPDRGRDSPLHF	TGTGCCAGCAGCCCCGACAGGGGGCGGGATTCACCCCTCCACTTT	TRBV7-2	TRBJ1-6	many	TRBD1
CASSQQGATYEQYF	TGTGCCAGCAGCCAACAGGGGGCTACGTACGAGCAGTACTTC	TRBV7-9	TRBJ2-7	few	TRBD1
CAWMGVNTEAFF	TGTGCCTGGATGGGGGTGAACACTGAAGCTTTCTTT	TRBV30	TRBJ1-1	many	-
CASSYRLTGIFGYTF	TGTGCCAGCAGTTACCGCCTTACAGGGATCTTTGGCTACACCTTC	TRBV12-3/TRBV12-4	TRBJ1-2	-	-
CSVEAWSYGYTF	TGCAGCGTTGAGGCATGGTCCTATGGCTACACCTTC	TRBV29-1	TRBJ1-2	many	-
CASSEALGIGRTNVLTF	TGTGCCAGCAGTGAGGCTCTGGGAATAGGGAGGACCAACGTCCTGACTTTC	TRBV2	TRBJ2-6	-	-
CASSQPGQGVAFF	TGCGCCAGCAGCCAACCGGGACAGGGGGTAGCTTTCTTT	TRBV4-1	TRBJ1-1	few	TRBD1
CASRTSGDASYEQYF	TGTGCCAGCAGAACCTCGGGGGACGCCTCCTACGAGCAGTACTTC	TRBV6-1	TRBJ2-7	many	-
CASIHRDGRYGYTF	TGTGCCAGTATCCACCGGGACGGTCGGTATGGCTACACCTTC	TRBV19	TRBJ1-2	few	-
CASSPGTGIFGELFF	TGTGCCAGCAGCCCCGGGACAGGGATTTTCGGGGAGCTGTTTTTT	TRBV7-8	TRBJ2-2	many	TRBD1
CASKTRDSSYEQYF	TGTGCCAGCAAAACTCGGGACAGCTCCTACGAGCAGTACTTC	TRBV27	TRBJ2-7	-	TRBD1
CASNEGGVAGELFF	TGTGCCAGCAACGAGGGGGGAGTCGCCGGGGAGCTGTTTTTT	TRBV2	TRBJ2-2	many	-
CASSLRGSFTGELFF	TGTGCCAGCAGCTTGAGGGGGTCTTTCACCGGGGAGCTGTTTTTT	TRBV7-3	TRBJ2-2	few	-
CAWSIGQGAKAFF	TGTGCCTGGAGTATAGGACAGGGGGCCAAAGCTTTCTTT	TRBV30	TRBJ1-1	-	TRBD1
CASSRRGISGANVLTF	TGTGCCAGCAGTCGTCGCGGGATCTCTGGGGCCAACGTCCTGACTTTC	TRBV12-3/TRBV12-4	TRBJ2-6	many	-
CASSLVMGDRHTEAFF	TGCGCCAGCAGCTTGGTGATGGGGGATAGGCACACTGAAGCTTTCTTT	TRBV5-1	TRBJ1-1	-	-
CASSESWGRGYGYTF	TGCGCCAGCAGTGAGTCGTGGGGGCGCGGCTATGGCTACACCTTC	TRBV10-2	TRBJ1-2	few	-
CASTPDRNAYYTF	TGTGCCAGTACCCCGGACAGGAATGCATACTACACCTTC	TRBV19	TRBJ1-2	-	TRBD1
CASILTGANVLTF	TGTGCCAGTATTCTCACTGGGGCCAACGTCCTGACTTTC	TRBV19	TRBJ2-6	-	-
CASSWDRKGEQYF	TGTGCCAGCAGTTGGGACAGGAAGGGGGAGCAGTACTTC	TRBV7-9	TRBJ2-7	few	TRBD1
CASSPWGSGEQYF	TGTGCCAGCAGCCCGTGGGGATCTGGCGAGCAGTACTTC	TRBV3-1	TRBJ2-7	few	-
CSVGRQGFGETQYF	TGCAGTGTAGGGCGGCAAGGCTTTGGGGAGACCCAGTACTTC	TRBV20-1	TRBJ2-5	few	-
CASNQPRNNTYGYTF	TGTGCCAGCAACCAGCCACGGAACAATACTTATGGCTACACCTTC	TRBV28	TRBJ1-2	many	-
CAIGGGYTF	TGTGCCATCGGCGGGGGCTACACCTTC	TRBV7-9	TRBJ1-2	few	-
CASSDVSGRELFF	TGTGCCAGCAGTGACGTTTCAGGGAGGGAACTGTTTTTT	TRBV6-1	TRBJ1-4	many	-
CASSHRTEASYNSPLHF	TGTGCCAGCAGTCACCGGACAGAAGCCTCCTATAATTCACCCCTCCACTTT	TRBV6-1	TRBJ1-6	-	-
CAISEAPPGQGYGYTF	TGTGCCATCAGTGAGGCCCCCCCGGGACAGGGGTACGGCTACACCTTC	TRBV10-3	TRBJ1-2	-	TRBD1
CSARVGGETQYF	TGCAGTGCTAGAGTAGGCGGAGAGACCCAGTACTTC	TRBV20-1	TRBJ2-5	many	-
CASRAGTSVAGEQFF	TGTGCCAGCAGGGCCGGGACTAGCGTAGCTGGTGAGCAGTTCTTC	TRBV6-1	TRBJ2-1	few	TRBD2
CSAGGRGFNTEAFF	TGCAGCGCCGGGGGTAGGGGTTTTAACACTGAAGCTTTCTTT	TRBV29-1	TRBJ1-1	few	-
CSGWVNGVIYF	TGCAGCGGGTGGGTCAACGGCGTCATATATTTT	TRBV29-1	TRBJ1-3	few	-
CASSQVPGQGYGYTF	TGCGCCAGCAGCCAAGTGCCGGGACAGGGCTATGGCTACACCTTC	TRBV4-1	TRBJ1-2	-	TRBD1
CASSPTGTGNTEAFF	TGTGCCAGCAGTCCAACCGGGACAGGGAACACTGAAGCTTTCTTT	TRBV13	TRBJ1-1	few	TRBD1
CASSPFAGINQPQHF	TGTGCCAGCAGCCCCTTTGCAGGGATCAATCAGCCCCAGCATTTT	TRBV27	TRBJ1-5	many	-
CASSLVPKETQYF	TGTGCCAGCAGCTTAGTGCCGAAGGAGACCCAGTACTTC	TRBV7-9	TRBJ2-5	-	-
CANSFTDSSYEQYF	TGTGCCAACAGCTTTACGGATAGCTCCTACGAGCAGTACTTC	TRBV11-2	TRBJ2-7	many	-
CASSQDPGKNIQYF	TGCGCCAGCAGCCAAGATCCAGGGAAGAACATTCAGTACTTC	TRBV4-3	TRBJ2-4	few	-
CASSLAGQGKETQYF	TGTGCCAGCAGTTTGGCTGGACAGGGGAAAGAGACCCAGTACTTC	TRBV28	TRBJ2-5	many	TRBD1
CASSYHRGQETQYF	TGTGCCAGCAGCTATCACAGGGGGCAAGAGACCCAGTACTTC	TRBV7-2	TRBJ2-5	-	TRBD1
CASSPEGIREQYF	TGCGCCAGCAGCCCGGAGGGAATCCGCGAGCAGTACTTC	TRBV5-1	TRBJ2-7	few	-
CAERRGRTGELFF	TGTGCCGAGAGGAGGGGGCGCACCGGGGAGCTGTTTTTT	TRBV30	TRBJ2-2	few	-
CASSEATTQYF	TGTGCCAGCAGTGAAGCGACGACCCAGTACTTC	TRBV2	TRBJ2-5	many	-
CASSKRGGTSGNTIYF	TGTGCCAGCAGCAAAAGGGGGGGAACCTCGGGAAACACCATATATTTT	TRBV7-8	TRBJ1-3	many	-
CASSVGALAGQLGEEQYF	TGTGCCAGCAGCGTAGGGGCACTAGCGGGACAACTGGGCGAGGAGCAGTACTTC	TRBV9	TRBJ2-7	-	TRBD2
CASALDRVNTEAFF	TGTGCCAGCGCCCTGGATAGGGTGAACACTGAAGCTTTCTTT	TRBV7-3	TRBJ1-1	few	-
CASSVGLQRGTVGLSEQYF	TGTGCCAGCAGCGTAGGTTTGCAGAGGGGGACAGTCGGGCTAAGCGAGCAGTACTTC	TRBV9	TRBJ2-7	few	TRBD1
CASSRNRGSPQETQYF	TGTGCCAGCAGCCGAAACAGGGGGAGCCCCCAAGAGACCCAGTACTTC	TRBV5-6	TRBJ2-5	few	TRBD1
CASRGLAGEHTGELFF	TGTGCCAGCAGGGGACTAGCGGGAGAGCACACCGGGGAGCTGTTTTTT	TRBV6-1	TRBJ2-2	-	TRBD2
CASSPPAGQPQHF	TGTGCCAGCAGCCCTCCGGCGGGTCAGCCCCAGCATTTT	TRBV2	TRBJ1-5	many	-
CASSPYPGYEQYF	TGCGCCAGCAGTCCCTACCCCGGCTACGAGCAGTACTTC	TRBV10-2	TRBJ2-7	many	-